This T cell receptor beta chain was profiled in a study of shared clonotypes between healthy human individuals (dated by TCRdb to 2020 to 2021). Regarding the research as a whole: The cohort comprised a couple of women and a few men aged 18 to 49 years. For each donor, CD4 naive and CD4 memory were each given three plates, CD8 naive was given two plates, and CD8 memory was given one plate. To estimate repertoire size and how much clonotype sharing occurs between individuals, the study deeply sequenced the blood TCR repertoires of five healthy adults. To increase sequencing depth and limit assay-specific biases, TCR repertoire library preparation and sequencing were carried out by different laboratories using diverse techniques. Leukapheresis yielded between about 0.94 and 9 billion PBMCs per donor.

CD8 naive samples were CD45RO-negative cells positively selected for CCR7, giving a CD45RA+CCR7+ population that excluded TemRA cells. Healthy HIV-negative adults with no recently reported acute infections or vaccinations were included as donors. Every donor was a Caucasian adult residing in Nashville, Tennessee, USA. Blood was collected by leukapheresis, and PBMCs were isolated by Ficoll-Histopaque density gradient centrifugation and then cryopreserved in liquid nitrogen vapor phase. Purity and quantity of every magnetically sorted T cell population were checked by analytical flow cytometry. Each sorted fraction had its genomic DNA isolated and then quantified by UV absorbance on a Nanodrop 2000c. V is cut back by 3 bases and J by 2 bases, with 2 bases in the junction unmatched. As encoded in the germline V gene, CDR1 is SQVTM while CDR2 is ANQGSEA. Inclusive of the bounding cysteine and phenylalanine, the CDR3 is 13 residues long. Only CDR3 DNA remains: 39 bases, in frame from the first base.

TCR CDR3 regions were amplified from genomic DNA by multiplex PCR using the deep immunoSEQ assay. Extracted genomic DNA from each cell subset was distributed evenly across all wells of several immunoSEQ 96-well plates, and each plate was treated as a replicate. For sorted subsets, about 0.2 ug genomic DNA, equal to tens of thousands of T cell genomes, was loaded into each replicate PCR. The purified libraries were quantified using a Qubit 3.0 fluorometer, sized with a Bioanalyzer 2100, and then quantified again using the KAPA Library Quantification kit. Every immunoSEQ 96-well plate was sequenced on a separate single-read 150-cycle Illumina NextSeq 550 flow cell. The study's own analysis went as follows. Because the immunoSEQ output included only junctional sequences and no quality scores, the filtering could not be the same as the filtering used for full-length reads. To assign V/J genes and CDR3, sequences were annotated against IMGT germline references using PyIR, a Python wrapper for IgBLAST v1.9. Reads with weak V/J assignments (E-value above 1e-6), missing CDR3, stop codons, out-of-frame junctions, or ambiguous translated residues were removed. V3J clonotypes were defined as sequences sharing an identical inferred V gene, J gene, and CDR3 amino acid sequence. Percentage overlap between repertoires was computed as shared unique clonotypes divided by the size of the smaller repertoire. Richness of each repertoire was evaluated using RTK rarefaction, the Chao1 estimator, and Recon v2.1 estimates of unobserved clonotypes. Generation probabilities for all TCRbeta clonotypes obtained by the gDNA method from a few donors were computed using OLGA. The source is immuneACCESS, and TCRdb retained only in-frame sequences with V and J called. Part of the clones is not carried over; for the studies checked, unresolved V genes explain less than half of this, and the remainder is unexplained. Clone size and V and J calls were adopted from that table, with D and trimming inferred from the DNA. The sample records 2 million or so clones, approximately 95% of which are singletons. The top ten constitute around 1.1% of the sample.

As to this clone: Which antigen it targets is not known. Per-base quality was not reported, and no clone a single base away is much larger than it. Other DNA sequences in this specimen translate into the identical CDR3.

General study outcomes and caveats: Only blood was sampled, and tissue TCR repertoires likely differ from those in blood. Estimated clonotype richness was generally larger for naive than for memory subsets. Because the study included only a small number of donors, the genetic and exposure-history diversity represented was limited. Compared with non-shared clonotypes, the clonotypes found in all four sorted-subset donors had higher generation probabilities. Pairwise subsampling indicated that sequencing depth was expected to affect the degree of clonotype sharing among donors. Incomplete sequencing was indicated by rarefaction of sorted-subset datasets, despite the large sequencing depth. Approximately 4.8% of naive CD4, 3% to 3.5% of naive CD8, around 2.3% of memory CD4, and approximately 0.39% of memory CD8 clonotypes were shared across a few donors.

The clonotype was recovered from a man aged 18-30 years in good health. Sequencing was done on a sample of naive CD8+ T cells sorted from blood. According to the study, the label for this sample's cell subset or site signals: CD45RA+CCR7+. The V and J segments used are TRBV29-1 and TRBJ2-3, with 7 bases aligning to TRBD2. The encoded CDR3 is CSVDSGFTDTQYF. The nucleotide sequence reads TGCAGCGTTGATAGCGGGTTCACAGATACGCAGTATTTT.